This T cell receptor (beta chain) was sequenced during a study of blood T cell repertoires in COVID-19. Overall study context: Spain, Italy and the United States supplied samples that represented acute and convalescent COVID-19. The analysed material was cDNA or gDNA that came from T cells, B-cell-depleted T cells, or PBMCs.

CDR1 and CDR2 (germline): MNHNY, SVGAGI (reference sequence). The trim removed 7 bases at V and 8 bases at J, leaving 11 bases unmatched. This CDR3 contains 14 residues. Original processing notes: Cell counts per sample came from amplifying reference gene primers. Here immunoSEQ multiplex PCR was the method, and the copy in TCRdb shows in-frame clones only, minus some. Clonal size and the V and J genes are those of that table, whereas D and trimming came from the DNA. The top ten hold 3% to 3.5% of the sample, which has 50,000 to 65,000 clones, about nine tenths seen once. Sequencing input: peripheral blood. This sequence originates from a man between 45 and 60 years old with active COVID-19. The J gene is TRBJ2-1, the V gene TRBV6-6; 7 bases are a match to TRBD1. CDR3 sequence (DNA): TGTGCCAGCACTCGGGCAGGGGGTCGGGATGAGCAGTTCTTC. This gives the protein CASTRAGGRDEQFF.